The 7 T cell receptor beta chains below were found in one sample sequenced in a study of T cell repertoires in cytomegalovirus infection (dated by TCRdb to the late 2010s). Instrument on record: Illumina HiSeq 1500. The public reads were run again by TCRdb, first through fastp at Q25 and then through MiXCR, and only productive beta chains were kept. Identical CDR3 proteins give one entry, which carries the most common genes and DNA. Present in this sample are 200,000 to 250,000 distinct CDR3 sequences, around 35% of which were seen just once. 55% to 60% of the sample is taken by the ten largest. The treatment or condition label of this sample denotes: in vitro stimulation with specific CMV peptide epitopes to enrich CMV-specific T cells. For these receptors, no antigen is known. The input for sequencing was CD8+ T cells from cultured PBMCs, taken from culture after CMV antigen stimulation. The receptors here all came from a human donor in good health (CMV status not recorded). Some clones in this sample may be carry-over from other donors' samples.

This clonotype was seen more than once but under ten times. V and J are TRBV20-1 and TRBJ2-3; D is uncertain. The CDR3 is 13 amino acids. CDR1 DFQATT and CDR2 SNEGSKA come from the germline V gene (reference sequence). Trimming removed 3 bases from V and 1 base from J, with 8 bases in between. In nucleotides, the CDR3 is TGCAGTGCTAGGCCCCCACGCACAGATACGCAGTATTTT. This encodes CSARPPRTDTQYF.

Here the CDR3 reads CASINSIVPGLAEQYF. In DNA, the CDR3 is TGTGCCAGCATCAACTCAATCGTCCCGGGACTAGCGGAGCAGTACTTC. The chain carries TRBV6-2 or TRBV6-3 and TRBJ2-7; 10 nucleotides match TRBD2. Germline lookup yields CDR1 MNHEY and CDR2 SVGEGT. The length of the CDR3 is 16 residues. V dropped 7 bases and J dropped 7; count of bases not matched to a gene: 16.

This clonotype was seen a few times. The chain uses TRBV9 and TRBJ2-5, with D possibly matching TRBD2 (7 bases). The V end lost 0 bases, the J end lost 2 bases, and 11 bases lay between the germline ends. From germline, CDR1 is SGDLS and CDR2 YYNGEE. CDR3 length: 15 amino acids. The CDR3 DNA reads as TGTGCCAGCAGCGTAGGAGGGGGGGATCAAGAGACCCAGTACTTC. Its protein product is CASSVGGGDQETQYF.

The DNA for the CDR3 is TGTGCTAGTGGTTTGAGGACTGAAGCTTTCTTT. Translating it yields CASGLRTEAFF. V usage is TRBV12-5 and J usage is TRBJ1-1; no reliable D call. Deletions cut 2 bases from V and 5 bases from J, with 3 bases between. CDR3 size: 11 residues. The germline V gene has CDR1 LGHNT and CDR2 FRNRAP. The full variable domain, completed using reference TRBV12-5 and TRBJ1-1, is DARVTQTPRHKVTEMGQEVTMRCQPILGHNTVFWYRQTMMQGLELLAYFRNRAPLDDSGMPKDRFSAEMPDATLATLKIQPSEPRDSAVYFCASGLRTEAFFGQGTRLTVV.

This clonotype was recorded many times. The chain couples TRBV12-3 or TRBV12-4 to TRBJ2-3; no firm D call. Trimming removed 6 bases from V and 6 bases from J, with 10 bases in between. The CDR3 is 12 residues long. The CDR3 nucleotides read TGTGCCAGCAGCTCACTATTCGATACGCAGTATTTT. The encoded protein is CASSSLFDTQYF.

The rearrangement links TRBV27 to TRBJ2-3; no reliable D call. CDR1 is MNHEY, CDR2 SMNVEV, per germline (reference sequence). V lost 3 bases, J lost 5 bases, and 9 bases lay in between. The CDR3 is 13 residues long. CDR3: CASSFVSQDTQYF. CDR3 DNA: TGTGCCAGCAGTTTTGTTAGCCAAGATACGCAGTATTTT.

The chain carries TRBV27 and TRBJ2-7; D is possibly TRBD2 (6 bases). V was clipped by 0 bases and J by 2 bases, with 11 bases between them. Germline V gene data show CDR1 as MNHEY and CDR2 as SMNVEV (reference sequence). This CDR3 contains 15 residues. The CDR3 DNA reads as TGTGCCAGCAGTTTATCAGCTAGCGCTCCCTACGAGCAGTACTTC. The encoded protein is CASSLSASAPYEQYF.